A few counts support the clone carrying this T cell receptor (beta chain). This entry belongs to a study of blood T cell repertoires in COVID-19. Per the original methods: Quantification of nucleated cells was approximated via reference gene primer amplification. The method was immunoSEQ multiplex PCR; TCRdb's version includes in-frame clones alone and lacks a portion of them. That table gives V, J and clone size, and the DNA gave D and trimming. This sample yields more than 200,000 clones, of which nearly 90% are seen a single time; approximately 11% belongs to the top ten. The V end lost 8 bases, the J end lost 8 bases, and 13 bases lay between the germline ends. This CDR3 is built from 11 residues. Germline V CDR1 and CDR2: GTSNPN, SVGIG (reference sequence).

This chain connects TRBV30 to TRBJ2-1, with D possibly matching TRBD1 (6 bases). The clonotype comes from a man aged 30 to 45 who had recovered from COVID-19. Sequencing input: PBMCs or T cells enriched from blood (not recorded which). In DNA, the CDR3 is TGTGCCGGACACAGGGTTGATGAGCAGTTCTTC. Translated, it gives CAGHRVDEQFF.